This T cell receptor (beta chain) stems from a study of human T cells and chemical hapten exposure. Background on the study: After 6 days, upper back 0.01% DPC patch tests were scored.

TCRdb ran MiXCR on the RACE reads and lists one entry per CDR3 protein. The data contain some 38,000 distinct CDR3 sequences, 9% to 9.5% of them singletons. The CDR3 totals 15 residues. Germline V gene lookup returns CDR1 SGHTA and CDR2 FQGNSA. The ends were cut back, 7 bases at V and 2 bases at J, with 17 bases in the middle. Documented time point: patch test 3, about 24 weeks after DPC sensitization. As for treatment: therapeutic diphenylcyclopropenone sensitization with weekly scalp DPC. Unfractionated whole blood yielded total RNA. The V gene is TRBV7-2, the J gene TRBJ2-5; no definite D call. This clonotype was sampled from a man between 45 and 60 years old with alopecia areata. Some clones in this sample may be carry-over from other donors' samples. The starting material was whole blood, obtained in connection with sensitization to the hapten diphenylcyclopropenone (DPC). The DNA for the CDR3 is TGTGCCAGCAACCATGGACCCGGACCGCAAGAGACCCAGTACTTC. Translated: CASNHGPGPQETQYF.